The 19 T cell receptor beta chains below come from one sample, sequenced in a study of a mutant IDH1 vaccine in newly diagnosed glioma. Profiled with immunoSEQ multiplex PCR; TCRdb holds only in-frame clones, not every one. The data contain fewer than 95,000 clones, 70% to 90% of them seen just once; the ten biggest clones take up around 5%. Specified time point: week 47, end of study. A 20-mer mutant IDH1 peptide at 300 ug was injected subcutaneously with topical imiquimod. Antigens of these TCRs are unknown. The sequences come from PBMCs, collected from a glioma patient whose treatment included an IDH1 peptide vaccine. These receptor sequences come from a man aged 35 to 55 with glioma.

This rearrangement joins TRBV5-1 to TRBJ1-1; 9 bases line up with TRBD1. From germline, CDR1 is SGHRS and CDR2 YFSETQ. The V and J ends lost 4 bases and 4 bases, in that order; junction bases with no gene match: 8. CDR3 size: 15 residues. The CDR3 reads CASSPTVQGATEAFF. The CDR3 DNA is TGCGCCAGCAGCCCTACCGTACAGGGGGCCACTGAAGCTTTCTTT.

V usage is TRBV9 and J usage is TRBJ2-1; the match to TRBD2 covers 12 bases. The V segment lost 2 bases and the J segment 7 bases; nucleotides outside the gene matches: 1. Germline-derived CDR1 and CDR2 are SGDLS and YYNGEE. This CDR3 is built from 14 residues. The CDR3, as DNA: TGTGCCAGCAGCGTGGGGACTAGCGGGAATGAGCAGTTCTTC. This gives the protein CASSVGTSGNEQFF.

This chain links TRBV9 with TRBJ2-2; TRBD1 matches 7 bases. Germline loops: CDR1 SGDLS, CDR2 YYNGEE. This CDR3 comprises 16 residues. Trimming cost V 0 bases and J 4 bases; bases outside gene matches: 6. Here the CDR3 reads CASSVGQGVGTGELFF. DNA of the CDR3: TGTGCCAGCAGCGTAGGACAGGGAGTGGGCACCGGGGAGCTGTTTTTT.

This chain joins TRBV6-5 and TRBJ2-2, with a possible D match to TRBD1 (7 bases). Germline assignment: CDR1 MNHEY and CDR2 SVGAGI. The CDR3 covers 15 residues. The V gene lost 6 bases and the J gene lost 4 bases, with 15 bases spanning the gap. The CDR3 nucleotides read TGTGCCAGCAGACCCTACAGGGGAGGCACCGGGGAGCTGTTTTTT. This gives the protein CASRPYRGGTGELFF.

The CDR3 DNA reads as TGTGCCAGTAGGGACAGGGTGGGCTCTACAACTAATGAAAAACTGTTTTTT. Translation: CASRDRVGSTTNEKLFF. V and J are TRBV19 and TRBJ1-4, with 8 bases matching TRBD1. CDR1 and CDR2 from the germline V gene are LNHDA and SQIVND (reference sequence). The V segment lost 6 bases and the J segment 0 bases; nucleotides outside the gene matches: 9. CDR3 size: 17 residues.

This clone was counted a single time. The genes are TRBV29-1 and TRBJ2-5; D is tentatively TRBD1 or TRBD2 (5 bases each). This CDR3 contains 14 residues. Germline CDR1 reads SQVTM; CDR2 reads ANQGSEA. Trimming removed 6 bases at V and 7 bases at J, with 21 bases between. CDR3 DNA: TGCAGCGTCGCCCGGGACGCCGACTTCAGGACCCAGTACTTC. Translation: CSVARDADFRTQYF.

The chain combines TRBV29-1 with TRBJ2-7, with D perhaps TRBD1 (6 bases). Trimming removed 7 bases at V and 4 bases at J, with 11 bases between. The germline gives CDR1 SQVTM, CDR2 ANQGSEA. The CDR3 is made up of 11 amino acids. This chain's CDR3 is CSAADSYEQYF. CDR3 in DNA: TGCAGCGCCGCGGACAGTTACGAGCAGTACTTC.

The CDR3 sequence: CAWGPSLGEQYF. For the CDR3, the DNA is TGTGCCTGGGGACCCTCCCTCGGCGAGCAGTACTTC. The chain has TRBV30 and TRBJ2-7; D is uncertain. CDR3 size: 12 residues. CDR1 GTSNPN and CDR2 SVGIG come from the germline V gene (reference sequence). Trimming took 5 bases from V and 6 from J, leaving 14 bases between them.

The chain joins TRBV6-5 to TRBJ2-7; 7 positions match TRBD1. The CDR3 spans 14 residues. CDR1 MNHEY and CDR2 SVGAGI come from the germline V gene. The V gene end was trimmed by 2 bases and the J gene end by 4 bases; junction bases not matched to a gene: 5. The DNA of the CDR3 is TGTGCCAGCAGTTACGGGGCAGGGGGTTACGAGCAGTACTTC. Its translation: CASSYGAGGYEQYF.

The chain carries TRBV28 and TRBJ2-7; D is possibly TRBD1 or TRBD2 (6 bases each). V lost 2 bases, J lost 6 bases, and 14 bases lay in between. Germline-derived CDR1 and CDR2 are MDHEN and SYDVKM. This CDR3 has 14 amino acids. The CDR3 sequence is CASSLGQGRREQYF. The CDR3, as DNA: TGTGCCAGCAGTTTAGGGCAGGGGAGGCGCGAGCAGTACTTC.

V gene TRBV23-1 combines with J gene TRBJ1-3, with D hard to call. TRBV23-1 is sorted into the ORF group, with uncertain function. The length of the CDR3 is 15 residues. Trimming removed 0 bases from V and 0 bases from J, with 6 bases in between. This CDR3 is CASSQSCSSGNTIYF. The CDR3 bases are TGCGCCAGCAGTCAATCTTGTAGCTCTGGAAACACCATATATTTT.

The chain uses TRBV4-3 and TRBJ2-1, with D tentatively TRBD1 (5 bases). Germline V gene sequence: CDR1 LGHNA, CDR2 YSLEER. With 1 base removed from V and 7 bases from J, the gap between germline ends came to 5 bases. This CDR3 contains 12 residues. The CDR3 region is CASSQAGNEQFF. The CDR3 nucleotides read TGCGCCAGCAGCCAAGCAGGGAATGAGCAGTTCTTC.

The V gene is TRBV5-1, the J gene TRBJ2-1; D perhaps matches TRBD2 (5 bases). This CDR3 is 12 amino acids long. Per germline, CDR1 SGHRS and CDR2 YFSETQ. The germline V and J ends were trimmed by 4 bases and 9 bases, with 11 bases remaining between them. The CDR3 DNA follows: TGCGCCAGCAGCGCCACTAGAGTTGAGCAGTTCTTC. Protein sequence: CASSATRVEQFF.

The chain has TRBV14 and TRBJ2-1; D ambiguous. Germline CDR1 and CDR2: SGHDN and FVKESK. V dropped 1 base and J dropped 2 bases, with 9 bases sitting between them. The CDR3 extends over 15 amino acids. CDR3 in DNA: TGTGCCAGCAGCCAAGCGTCGCCCGCCTACAATGAGCAGTTCTTC. The encoded protein is CASSQASPAYNEQFF.

This chain connects TRBV10-3 to TRBJ2-1; 8 positions match TRBD2. Germline V gene lookup returns CDR1 ENHRY and CDR2 SYGVKD. Germline trimming cut 0 bases from V and 5 bases from J; bases unmatched to any gene: 6. This CDR3 has 16 residues. CDR3 residues: CAISESTRLANNEQFF. The CDR3 region has the DNA TGTGCCATCAGTGAGTCGACTCGACTAGCGAACAATGAGCAGTTCTTC.

The chain links TRBV18 to TRBJ2-7; possibly TRBD1 or TRBD2 for D (6 bases each). Germline CDR1 is KGHSH and CDR2 is LQKENI. The V and J ends lost 3 bases and 9 bases respectively, with 15 bases between them. The CDR3 sequence is 13 residues long. The CDR3 region is CASSPGGSARQYF. CDR3 DNA sequence: TGTGCCAGCTCACCGGGGGGCTCCGCGAGGCAGTACTTC.

The V and J genes are TRBV5-6 and TRBJ2-1; D is possibly TRBD1 (8 bases). CDR3 length: 14 residues. V lost 3 bases and J lost 6, with 13 bases in between. Germline values: CDR1 SGHDT, CDR2 YYEEEE. The CDR3, as DNA: TGTGCCAGCAGCTCACAGGGGGGGATCAATGAGCAGTTCTTC. Translating it yields CASSSQGGINEQFF.

The chain links TRBV29-1 to TRBJ2-7; the match to TRBD1 covers 10 bases. Germline V gene lookup returns CDR1 SQVTM and CDR2 ANQGSEA. This CDR3 has 12 residues. V trimming: 6 bases; J trimming: 3 bases; junction bases outside the gene matches: 2. The CDR3 spells CSVGTGVYEQYF. The CDR3 nucleotides are TGCAGCGTGGGGACAGGGGTCTACGAGCAGTACTTC.

The rearrangement uses TRBV4-1 and TRBJ2-3; maybe TRBD2 (5 bases). This CDR3 has 17 residues. Germline CDR1 is MGHRA and CDR2 is YSYEKL. V was shortened by 0 bases and J by 0 bases, with 13 bases between the two germline ends. CDR3 residues: CASSQDVRAVSTDTQYF. The CDR3 region has the DNA TGCGCCAGCAGCCAAGATGTGAGGGCGGTTAGCACAGATACGCAGTATTTT.